This TCR beta chain is drawn from a study of blood T cell repertoires in COVID-19. Study-level information: Some COVID-19 samples were acute and others convalescent; all came from the United States, Italy and Spain.

This CDR3 is built from 16 residues. V was cut by 6 bases and J by 1 base, with 16 bases left in between. Germline assignment: CDR1 LNHDA and CDR2 SQIVND (reference sequence). Authors' data handling: Reference gene primer amplification gave nucleated cell count estimates. The protocol was immunoSEQ multiplex PCR, while the TCRdb copy is restricted to in-frame clones and leaves out a portion. D and trimming were read from the DNA, whereas the V and J calls and clone size are those reported in that table. The top ten clones hold around 1.7% of a sample with roughly 140,000 clones, about 87% of them seen once.

The TCR sequence derives from a woman aged 45-60 years with acute or convalescent COVID-19. The chain is built from TRBV19 and TRBJ1-3, with D maybe TRBD1 (5 bases). Sequenced sample: peripheral blood. The CDR3 DNA is TGTGCCAGTAGCTCCCCAGGGTTGTCTTCTGGAAACACCATATATTTT. Its translation: CASSSPGLSSGNTIYF.